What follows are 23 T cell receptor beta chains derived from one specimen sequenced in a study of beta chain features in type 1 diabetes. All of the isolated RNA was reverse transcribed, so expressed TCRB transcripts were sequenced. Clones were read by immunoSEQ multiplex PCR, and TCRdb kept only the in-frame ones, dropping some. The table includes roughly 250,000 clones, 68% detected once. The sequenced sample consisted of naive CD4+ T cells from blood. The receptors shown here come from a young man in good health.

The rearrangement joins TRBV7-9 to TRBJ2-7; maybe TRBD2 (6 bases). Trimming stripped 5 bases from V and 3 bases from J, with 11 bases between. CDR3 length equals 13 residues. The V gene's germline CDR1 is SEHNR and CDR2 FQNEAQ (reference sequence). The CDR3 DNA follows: TGTGCCAGCAGCCCCGGGACTTTCTACGAGCAGTACTTC. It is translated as CASSPGTFYEQYF.

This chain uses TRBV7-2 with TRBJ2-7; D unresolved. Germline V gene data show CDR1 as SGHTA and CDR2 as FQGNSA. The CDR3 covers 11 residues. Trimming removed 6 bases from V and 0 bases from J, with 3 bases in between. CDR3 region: CASRSSYEQYF. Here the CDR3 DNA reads TGTGCCAGCAGGAGCTCCTACGAGCAGTACTTC.

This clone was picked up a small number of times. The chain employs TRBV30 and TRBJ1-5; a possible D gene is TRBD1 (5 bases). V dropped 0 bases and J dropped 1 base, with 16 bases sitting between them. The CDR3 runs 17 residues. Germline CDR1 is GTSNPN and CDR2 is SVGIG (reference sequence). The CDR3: CAWSVARGEWSNQPQHF. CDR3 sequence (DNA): TGTGCCTGGAGTGTTGCCCGGGGCGAATGGAGCAATCAGCCCCAGCATTTT.

The CDR3 DNA is TGCGCCAGCAGCCTGGAAAGAACAACTGAAGCTTTCTTT. This sequence encodes CASSLERTTEAFF. V gene TRBV4-3 combines with J gene TRBJ1-1; the D is unclear. Trimming pared 4 bases from V and 5 bases from J, leaving 11 bases between. The CDR3 covers 13 residues. Germline CDR1 and CDR2: LGHNA and YSLEER.

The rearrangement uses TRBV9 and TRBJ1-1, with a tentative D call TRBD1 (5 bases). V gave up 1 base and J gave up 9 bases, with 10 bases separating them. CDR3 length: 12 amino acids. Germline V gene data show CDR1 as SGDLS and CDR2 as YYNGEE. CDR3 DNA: TGTGCCAGCAGCGTATTGGGGGATAAAGCTTTCTTT. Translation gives CASSVLGDKAFF.

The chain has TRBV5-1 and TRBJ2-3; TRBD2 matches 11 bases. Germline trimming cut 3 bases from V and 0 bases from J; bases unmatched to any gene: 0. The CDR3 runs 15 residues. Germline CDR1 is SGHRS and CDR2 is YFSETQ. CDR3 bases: TGCGCCAGCAGCTGGACTAGCGGGAGCACAGATACGCAGTATTTT. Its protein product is CASSWTSGSTDTQYF.

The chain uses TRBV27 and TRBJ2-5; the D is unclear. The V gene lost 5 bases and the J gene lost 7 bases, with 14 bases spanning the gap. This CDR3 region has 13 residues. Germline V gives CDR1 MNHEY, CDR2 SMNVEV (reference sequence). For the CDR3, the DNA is TGTGCCAGCAGTCAAACGGAGTACGGGACCCAGTACTTC. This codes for CASSQTEYGTQYF.

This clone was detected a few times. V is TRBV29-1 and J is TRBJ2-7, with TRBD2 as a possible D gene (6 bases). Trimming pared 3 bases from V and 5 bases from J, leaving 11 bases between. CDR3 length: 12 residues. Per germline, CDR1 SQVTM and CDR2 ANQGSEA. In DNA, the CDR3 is TGCAGCGTTGATGGGGGACTCAACGAGCAGTACTTC. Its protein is CSVDGGLNEQYF.

This CDR3 reads CSVDLKGFGRNEQYF. The CDR3 DNA reads TGCAGCGTTGATTTAAAGGGGTTCGGGAGGAACGAGCAGTACTTC. This chain links TRBV29-1 with TRBJ2-7; TRBD2 agrees at 7 bases. In germline, CDR1 is SQVTM, CDR2 ANQGSEA. V dropped 3 bases and J dropped 5; count of bases not matched to a gene: 13. CDR3 size: 15 residues.

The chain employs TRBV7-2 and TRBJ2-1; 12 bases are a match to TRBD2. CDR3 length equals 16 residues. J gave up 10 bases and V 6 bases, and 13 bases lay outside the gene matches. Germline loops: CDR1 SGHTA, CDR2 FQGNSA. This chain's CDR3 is CASSRTSGIGFEEQFF. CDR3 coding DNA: TGTGCCAGCAGTCGGACTAGCGGGATTGGGTTCGAAGAGCAGTTCTTC. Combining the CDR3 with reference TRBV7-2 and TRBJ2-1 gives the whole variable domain GAGVSQSPSNKVTEKGKDVELRCDPISGHTALYWYRQSLGQGLEFLIYFQGNSAPDKSGLPSDRFSAERTGGSVSTLTIQRTQQEDSAVYLCASSRTSGIGFEEQFFGPGTRLTVL.

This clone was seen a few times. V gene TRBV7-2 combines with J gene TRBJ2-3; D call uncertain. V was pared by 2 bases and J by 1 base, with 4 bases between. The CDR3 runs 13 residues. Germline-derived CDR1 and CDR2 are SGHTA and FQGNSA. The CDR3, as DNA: TGTGCCAGCAGCTTAACTGGCACAGATACGCAGTATTTT. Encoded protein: CASSLTGTDTQYF.

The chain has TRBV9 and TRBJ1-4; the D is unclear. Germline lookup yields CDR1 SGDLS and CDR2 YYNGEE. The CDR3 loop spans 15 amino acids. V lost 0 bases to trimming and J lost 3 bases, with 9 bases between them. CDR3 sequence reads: CASSVGGIANEKLFF. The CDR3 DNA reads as TGTGCCAGCAGCGTAGGAGGGATTGCTAATGAAAAACTGTTTTTT.

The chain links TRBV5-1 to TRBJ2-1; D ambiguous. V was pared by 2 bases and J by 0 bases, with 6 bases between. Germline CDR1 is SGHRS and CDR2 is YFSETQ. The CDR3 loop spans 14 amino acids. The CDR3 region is CASSFASSYNEQFF. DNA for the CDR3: TGCGCCAGCAGCTTCGCCAGCTCCTACAATGAGCAGTTCTTC.

The CDR3 here is CASGLTRGSPLHF. The CDR3 coding sequence is TGTGCTAGTGGTTTGACAAGGGGTTCACCCCTCCACTTT. This chain links TRBV12-5 with TRBJ1-6, with D possibly TRBD1 on 5 matching bases. V was clipped by 2 bases and J by 9 bases, with 8 bases between them. The V gene's germline CDR1 is LGHNT and CDR2 FRNRAP. The CDR3 runs to 13 residues.

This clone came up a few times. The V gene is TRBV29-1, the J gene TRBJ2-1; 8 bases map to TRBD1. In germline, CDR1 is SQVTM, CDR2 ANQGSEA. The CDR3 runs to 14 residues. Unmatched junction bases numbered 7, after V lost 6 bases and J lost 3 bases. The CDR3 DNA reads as TGCAGCGTCGGACAGGGAGTTATCTACAATGAGCAGTTCTTC. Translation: CSVGQGVIYNEQFF.

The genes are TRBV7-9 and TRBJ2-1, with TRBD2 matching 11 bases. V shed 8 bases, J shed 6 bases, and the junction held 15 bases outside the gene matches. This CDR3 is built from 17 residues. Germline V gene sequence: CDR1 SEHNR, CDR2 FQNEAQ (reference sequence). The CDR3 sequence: CASGTELAGAVGNEQFF. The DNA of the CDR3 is TGTGCCAGCGGGACGGAACTAGCGGGAGCTGTAGGCAATGAGCAGTTCTTC.

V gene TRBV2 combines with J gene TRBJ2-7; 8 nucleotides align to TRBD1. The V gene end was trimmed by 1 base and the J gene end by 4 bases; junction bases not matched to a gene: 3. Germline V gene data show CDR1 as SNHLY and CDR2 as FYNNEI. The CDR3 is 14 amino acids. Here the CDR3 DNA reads TGTGCCAGCAGTGAAGGGACAGGGAAATACGAGCAGTACTTC. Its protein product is CASSEGTGKYEQYF.

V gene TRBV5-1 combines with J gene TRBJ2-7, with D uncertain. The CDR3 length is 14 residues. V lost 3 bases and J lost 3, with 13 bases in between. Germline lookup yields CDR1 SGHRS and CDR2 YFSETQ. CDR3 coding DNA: TGCGCCAGCAGCTCCTCCGGCTTATACTACGAGCAGTACTTC. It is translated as CASSSSGLYYEQYF.

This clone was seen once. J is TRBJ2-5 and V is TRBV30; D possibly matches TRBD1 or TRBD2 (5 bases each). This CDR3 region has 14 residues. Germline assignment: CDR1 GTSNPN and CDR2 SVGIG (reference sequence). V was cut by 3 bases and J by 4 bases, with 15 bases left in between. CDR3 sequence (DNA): TGTGCCTGGAGCCTAGGGACCCGGGGAGAGACCCAGTACTTC. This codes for CAWSLGTRGETQYF.

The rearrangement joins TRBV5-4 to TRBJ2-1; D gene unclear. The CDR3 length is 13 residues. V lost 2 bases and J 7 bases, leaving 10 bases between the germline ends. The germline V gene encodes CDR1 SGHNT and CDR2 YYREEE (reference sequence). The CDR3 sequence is CASSFSGTNEQFF. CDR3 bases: TGTGCCAGCAGCTTCTCTGGAACTAATGAGCAGTTCTTC.

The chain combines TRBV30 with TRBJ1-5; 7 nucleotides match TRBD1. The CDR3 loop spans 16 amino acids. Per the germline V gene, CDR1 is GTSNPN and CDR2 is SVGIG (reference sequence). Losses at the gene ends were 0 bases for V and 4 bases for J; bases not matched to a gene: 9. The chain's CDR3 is CAWSVGDRVGNQPQHF. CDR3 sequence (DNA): TGTGCCTGGAGTGTGGGAGACAGGGTGGGTAATCAGCCCCAGCATTTT.

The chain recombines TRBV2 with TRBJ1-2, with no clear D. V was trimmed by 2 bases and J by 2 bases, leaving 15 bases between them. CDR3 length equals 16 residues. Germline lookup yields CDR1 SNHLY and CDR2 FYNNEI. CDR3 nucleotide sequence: TGTGCCAGCAGTGAAATTGAGCGGCCGGGGAACTATGGCTACACCTTC. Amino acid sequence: CASSEIERPGNYGYTF.

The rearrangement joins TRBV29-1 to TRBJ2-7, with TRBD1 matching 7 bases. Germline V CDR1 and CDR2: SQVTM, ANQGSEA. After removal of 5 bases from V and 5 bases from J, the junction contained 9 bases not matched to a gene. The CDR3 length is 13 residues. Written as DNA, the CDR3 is TGCAGCGTTAGGGGGCGGCAAACCCACGAGCAGTACTTC. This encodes CSVRGRQTHEQYF.